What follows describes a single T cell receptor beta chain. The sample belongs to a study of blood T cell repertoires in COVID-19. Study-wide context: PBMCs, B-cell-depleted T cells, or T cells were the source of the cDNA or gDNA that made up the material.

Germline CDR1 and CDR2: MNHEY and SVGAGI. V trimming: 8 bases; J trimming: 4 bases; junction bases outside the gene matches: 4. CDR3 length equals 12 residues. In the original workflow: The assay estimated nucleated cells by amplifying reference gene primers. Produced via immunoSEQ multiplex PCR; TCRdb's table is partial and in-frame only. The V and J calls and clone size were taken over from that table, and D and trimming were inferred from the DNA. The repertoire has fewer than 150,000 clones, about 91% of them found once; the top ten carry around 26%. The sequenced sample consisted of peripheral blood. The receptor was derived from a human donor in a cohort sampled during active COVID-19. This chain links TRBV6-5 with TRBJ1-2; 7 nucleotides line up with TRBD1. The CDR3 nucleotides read TGTGCCAGCGGGACAGCCGTCTATGGCTACACCTTC. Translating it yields CASGTAVYGYTF.